This TCR beta chain was found in a study of blood T cell repertoires in COVID-19. Overall study context: Acute and convalescent COVID-19 samples came from the United States, Italy and Spain.

With V trimmed by 3 bases and J by 2 bases, 11 bases remained unmatched. Germline-derived CDR1 and CDR2 are MNHNS and SASEGT. The CDR3 is made up of 17 amino acids. Original data processing: How many nucleated cells were present was estimated from reference gene primer amplification. Sequencing used immunoSEQ multiplex PCR; TCRdb keeps in-frame clones, though not all of them. V and J calls and clone size are given by that table; D and trimming were obtained from the DNA. The profile shows 99,000 or so clones, approximately 78% of them singletons. The sample was peripheral blood. This sequence originates from a woman of 80 years or more with acute or convalescent COVID-19. The gene calls are TRBV6-1 and TRBJ2-3, with TRBD2 matching over 7 bases. The CDR3 spells CASSDPLGGLITDTQYF. The CDR3 DNA reads TGTGCCAGCAGTGATCCCCTGGGGGGACTAATCACAGATACGCAGTATTTT.